What follows describes a single T cell receptor beta chain. Its binding antigen is unknown. Base qualities were left out, and no much larger clone turns up one base away. For the CD8 naive samples, CD45RO-negative cells were positively selected for CCR7, yielding a CD45RA+CCR7+ population from which TemRA cells were excluded. The donors were healthy, HIV-negative adults who had no recently reported acute infections or vaccinations. Only Caucasian adults living in Nashville, Tennessee, USA were represented among the donors. After blood collection by leukapheresis, PBMCs were isolated using Ficoll-Histopaque density gradient centrifugation and then cryopreserved in the vapor phase of liquid nitrogen. Purity and quantity of every magnetically sorted T cell population were checked by analytical flow cytometry. Genomic DNA was isolated from each sorted fraction and quantified by UV absorbance on a Nanodrop 2000c.

These data originate in a study of shared clonotypes between healthy human individuals (dated by TCRdb to about 2020). Some background on the complete study: The cohort comprised a couple of women and three men aged 18 to 49 years. Per donor, three plates each were used for CD4 naive and CD4 memory, two for CD8 naive, and one for CD8 memory. To estimate repertoire size and how much clonotype sharing occurs between individuals, the study deeply sequenced the blood TCR repertoires of five healthy adults. Libraries were prepared and TCR repertoires were sequenced by different laboratories using diverse techniques, in order to increase sequencing depth and limit assay-specific biases. Per donor, leukapheresis produced somewhere between about 0.9 and 9.5 billion PBMCs.

TCR CDR3 regions were amplified from genomic DNA by multiplex PCR using the deep immunoSEQ assay. For each cell subset, the extracted genomic DNA was distributed evenly across all wells of several immunoSEQ 96-well plates, and each plate served as one replicate. For sorted subsets, each replicate PCR was loaded with about 0.2 ug genomic DNA, equivalent to approximately 27,000 T cell genomes. The purified libraries were quantified using a Qubit 3.0 fluorometer, sized with a Bioanalyzer 2100, and then quantified again using the KAPA Library Quantification kit. Each immunoSEQ 96-well plate was sequenced on its own single-read 150-cycle Illumina NextSeq 550 flow cell. On the study's bioinformatics: Because the immunoSEQ output held only junctional sequences and lacked quality scores, the filtering could not match the filtering applied to full-length reads. Sequences were annotated with PyIR, a Python wrapper for IgBLAST v1.9, using IMGT germline references to assign V/J genes and CDR3. Reads were filtered out if the reads had weak V/J assignments (E-value above 1e-6), no CDR3, stop codons, out-of-frame junctions, or ambiguous translated residues. V3J clonotypes were defined by identical inferred V gene, J gene, and CDR3 amino acid sequence. Percentage overlap between repertoires was computed as shared unique clonotypes divided by the size of the smaller repertoire. Repertoire richness was assessed with RTK rarefaction, the Chao1 estimator, and Recon v2.1 estimates of unobserved clonotypes. Generation probabilities were computed with OLGA for all TCRbeta clonotypes obtained by the gDNA method from a handful of donors. TCRdb carries this immuneACCESS record with in-frame sequences only. Its versions omit some clonotypes, under half of them owing to an unresolved V gene in the studies checked, with the rest unexplained. That table is the source of V, J and clone size, and D and trimming were worked out from the DNA. This sample has some 600,000 clones in its table, and 95% to 97% of those were observed once. Jointly, the top ten make up less than 0.12% of the sample.

For CDR1 and CDR2, the germline V gene (reference sequence) lists MNHEY and SMNVEV. Including cysteine and phenylalanine, the CDR3 has 16 amino acids. Only the CDR3 part of the read is kept: 48 bases, read in frame from the first base. V is clipped by 5 bases and J by 5 bases, and the sequence between their germline boundaries is 19 bases long. What the work shows at the level of the full study, not this receptor alone: Based on pairwise subsampling, the degree of clonotype sharing among donors was expected to be affected by sequencing depth. When several donors were compared, the shared fraction of clonotypes was around 5% for naive CD4, 3.5% to 4% for naive CD8, 2.3% for memory CD4, and around 0.37% for memory CD8. Because the study included a small number of donors, the genetic and exposure-history diversity represented was limited. Even with the large sequencing depth, rarefaction of the sorted-subset datasets indicated that sequencing was incomplete. Naive subsets generally had larger estimated clonotype richness than memory subsets. Higher generation probabilities were observed for clonotypes shared by all four sorted-subset donors than for non-shared clonotypes. Only blood was sampled, and tissue TCR repertoires likely differ from those in blood.

This clonotype was obtained from a woman under 40 in good health. The sequenced sample consisted of naive CD8+ T cells sorted from blood. This specimen's cell subset or site label, per the study, means: CD45RA+CCR7+. Recombination connected TRBV27 to TRBJ2-1, and the D gene may be TRBD1, 6 bases matching. This receptor carries the CDR3 CASSRSRGQGNNEQFF. The bases are TGTGCCAGCAGTCGCTCTAGGGGACAAGGTAACAATGAGCAGTTCTTC.